This T cell receptor (beta chain) was sequenced in a study of T-cell reconstitution after alpha-beta-depleted transplantation in children. Library preparation (for TCRbeta) was performed with unique molecular identifiers. TCRdb called the PCR reads again in MiXCR, with one record for every CDR3 protein. This sample has roughly 790,000 distinct CDR3 sequences, with about 15% found just once. This clonotype has a handful of counts. This CDR3 contains 12 residues. The ends were cut back, 5 bases at V and 5 bases at J, with 12 bases in the middle. The germline V gene encodes CDR1 SQVTM and CDR2 ANQGSEA. The V call is TRBV29-1, the J call TRBJ1-2; D is undetermined. Here the sequenced sample was PBMCs, mostly from graft donor cells, taken 360 days after TCRalphabeta/CD19-depleted stem cell transplant. The receptor was isolated from a male patient younger than 18 who had a stem cell transplant for acute lymphoblastic leukemia, so the T cells may come from the graft donor. CDR3 in amino acids: CSVTRVEYGYTF. The DNA for the CDR3 is TGCAGCGTTACGAGGGTAGAATATGGCTACACCTTC.